This paragraph reports one T cell receptor (beta chain). Its antigen remains unidentified. The sample originates from a study of siplizumab effects on memory and regulatory T cells. Assay used: immunoSEQ multiplex PCR; TCRdb lists only in-frame clones, some missing. In the table there are more than 90,000 clones, roughly 94% of which are singletons. Whole-study findings and limits: With siplizumab, cumulative frequency of CD4+ memory-derived alloreactive sequences dropped significantly. The authors did not confirm suppressive function in proliferating Tregs from siplizumab cultures.

The TCR originated in a human donor in good health. The material sequenced was non-Treg CD4+ T cells sorted from blood.

CDR3 coding DNA: TGTGCCAGCAGTGGGACAGGGGGACGAGAGCAGTACTTC. It specifies CASSGTGGREQYF. The chain joins TRBV5-6 to TRBJ2-7; TRBD1 matches 11 bases. The trim removed 5 bases at V and 7 bases at J, leaving 5 bases unmatched. Per the germline V gene, CDR1 is SGHDT and CDR2 is YYEEEE. The CDR3 loop spans 13 amino acids.